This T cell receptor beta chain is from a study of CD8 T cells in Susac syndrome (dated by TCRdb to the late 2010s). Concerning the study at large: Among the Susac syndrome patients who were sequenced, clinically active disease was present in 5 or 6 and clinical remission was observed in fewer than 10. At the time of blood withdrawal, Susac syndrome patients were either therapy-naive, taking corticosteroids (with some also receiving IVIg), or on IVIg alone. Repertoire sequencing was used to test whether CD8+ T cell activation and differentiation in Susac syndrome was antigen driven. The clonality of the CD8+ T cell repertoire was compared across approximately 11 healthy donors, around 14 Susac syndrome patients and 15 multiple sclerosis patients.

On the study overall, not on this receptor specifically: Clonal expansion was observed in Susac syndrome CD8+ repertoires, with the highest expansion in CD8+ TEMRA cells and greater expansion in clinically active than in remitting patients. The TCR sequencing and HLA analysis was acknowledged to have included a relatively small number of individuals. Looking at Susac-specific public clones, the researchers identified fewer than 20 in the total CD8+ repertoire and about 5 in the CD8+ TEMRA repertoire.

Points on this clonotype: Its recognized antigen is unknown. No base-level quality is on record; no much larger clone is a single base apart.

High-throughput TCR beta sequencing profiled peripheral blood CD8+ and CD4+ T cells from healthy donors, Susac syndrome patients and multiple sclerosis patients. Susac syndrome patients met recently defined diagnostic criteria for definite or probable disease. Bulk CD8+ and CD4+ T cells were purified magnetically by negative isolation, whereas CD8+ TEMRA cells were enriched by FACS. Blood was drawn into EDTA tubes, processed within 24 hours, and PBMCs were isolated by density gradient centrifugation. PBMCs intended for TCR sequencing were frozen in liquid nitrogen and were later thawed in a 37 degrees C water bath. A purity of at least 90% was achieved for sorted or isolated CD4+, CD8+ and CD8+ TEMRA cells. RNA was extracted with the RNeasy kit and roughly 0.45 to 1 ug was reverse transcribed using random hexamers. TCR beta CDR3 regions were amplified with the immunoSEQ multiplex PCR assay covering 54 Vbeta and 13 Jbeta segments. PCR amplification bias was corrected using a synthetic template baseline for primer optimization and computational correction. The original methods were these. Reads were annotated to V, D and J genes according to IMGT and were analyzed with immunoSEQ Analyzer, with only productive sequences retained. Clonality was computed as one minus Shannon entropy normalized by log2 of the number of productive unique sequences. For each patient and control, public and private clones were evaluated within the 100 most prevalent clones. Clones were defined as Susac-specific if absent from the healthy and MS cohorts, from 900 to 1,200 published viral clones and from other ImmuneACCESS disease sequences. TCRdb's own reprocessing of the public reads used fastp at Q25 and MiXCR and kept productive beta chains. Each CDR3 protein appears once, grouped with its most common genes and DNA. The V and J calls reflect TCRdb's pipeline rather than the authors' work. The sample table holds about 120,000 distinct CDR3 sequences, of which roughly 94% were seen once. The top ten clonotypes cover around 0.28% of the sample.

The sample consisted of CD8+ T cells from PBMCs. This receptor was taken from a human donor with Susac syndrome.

The CDR3 region reads CSARLPGDLRRGSTEAFF. At the DNA level, the sequence is TGCAGTGCTAGACTACCGGGGGACCTCCGGAGGGGGAGCACTGAAGCTTTCTTT. The rearranged chain carries TRBV20-1 and TRBJ1-1, with TRBD1 as a weak D call on 6 bases. Trimming removed 2 bases from V and 4 bases from J, leaving 26 bases between the germline ends. The CDR3 goes from the cysteine to the phenylalanine over 18 residues. Only the CDR3 portion is preserved as DNA: 54 bases, with reading frame beginning at the first base. CDR1 and CDR2 (DFQATT, SNEGSKA) derive from the germline V gene (reference sequence).